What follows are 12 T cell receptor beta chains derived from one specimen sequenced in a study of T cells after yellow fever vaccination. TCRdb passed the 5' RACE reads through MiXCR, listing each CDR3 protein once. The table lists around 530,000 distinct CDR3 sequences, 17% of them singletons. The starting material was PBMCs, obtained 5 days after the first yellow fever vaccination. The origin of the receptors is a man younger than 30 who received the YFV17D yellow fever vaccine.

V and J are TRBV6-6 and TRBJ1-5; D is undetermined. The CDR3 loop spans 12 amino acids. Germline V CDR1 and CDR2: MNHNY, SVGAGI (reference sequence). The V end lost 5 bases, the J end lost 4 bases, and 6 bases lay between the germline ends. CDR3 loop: CASSRVNQPQHF. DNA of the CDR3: TGTGCCAGCAGTCGCGTGAATCAGCCCCAGCATTTT.

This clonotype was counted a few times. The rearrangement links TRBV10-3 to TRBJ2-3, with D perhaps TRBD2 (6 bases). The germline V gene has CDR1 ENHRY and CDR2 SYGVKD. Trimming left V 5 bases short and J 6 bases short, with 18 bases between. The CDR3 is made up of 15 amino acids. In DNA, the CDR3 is TGTGCCATCAGTCCAAAGGCGTCGGGGGACGATACGCAGTATTTT. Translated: CAISPKASGDDTQYF.

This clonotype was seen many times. CDR3 loop: CASSSPRTSGGGEQYF. As DNA, the CDR3 is TGTGCCAGCAGCTCCCCGCGGACTAGCGGGGGGGGGGAGCAGTACTTC. V is TRBV12-3 or TRBV12-4 and J is TRBJ2-7, with 15 bases fitting TRBD2. The V segment lost 6 bases and the J segment 7 bases; nucleotides outside the gene matches: 10. The CDR3 totals 16 residues.

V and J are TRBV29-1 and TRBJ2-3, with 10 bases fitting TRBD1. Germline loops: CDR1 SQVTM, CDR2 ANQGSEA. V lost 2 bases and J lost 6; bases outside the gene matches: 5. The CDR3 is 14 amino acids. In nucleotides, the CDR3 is TGCAGCGTTGAATTAGAGGACAGGGGGGATACGCAGTATTTT. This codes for CSVELEDRGDTQYF.

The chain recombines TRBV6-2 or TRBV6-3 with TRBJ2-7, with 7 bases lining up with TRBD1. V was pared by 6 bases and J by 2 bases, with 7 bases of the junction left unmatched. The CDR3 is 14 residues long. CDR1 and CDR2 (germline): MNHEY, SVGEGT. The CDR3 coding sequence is TGTGCCAGCAGAGGGACAGAACCTCCCTACGAGCAGTACTTC. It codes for CASRGTEPPYEQYF.

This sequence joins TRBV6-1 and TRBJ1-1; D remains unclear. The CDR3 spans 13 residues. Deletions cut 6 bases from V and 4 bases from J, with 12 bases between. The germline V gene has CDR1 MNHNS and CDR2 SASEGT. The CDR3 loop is CASRTAAGTEAFF. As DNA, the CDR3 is TGTGCCAGCAGGACCGCCGCGGGCACTGAAGCTTTCTTT.

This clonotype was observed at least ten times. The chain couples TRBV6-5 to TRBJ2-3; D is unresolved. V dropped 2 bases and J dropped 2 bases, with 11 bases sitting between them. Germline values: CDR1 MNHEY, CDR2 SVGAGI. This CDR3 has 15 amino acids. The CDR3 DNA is TGTGCCAGCAGTTACGGTTTAACAGACACAGATACGCAGTATTTT. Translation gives CASSYGLTDTDTQYF.

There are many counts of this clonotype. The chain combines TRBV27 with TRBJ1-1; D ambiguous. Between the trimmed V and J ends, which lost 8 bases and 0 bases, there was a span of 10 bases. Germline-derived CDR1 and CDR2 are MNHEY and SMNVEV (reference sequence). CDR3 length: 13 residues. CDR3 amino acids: CASSAGMNTEAFF. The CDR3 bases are TGTGCCAGCTCCGCGGGCATGAACACTGAAGCTTTCTTT.

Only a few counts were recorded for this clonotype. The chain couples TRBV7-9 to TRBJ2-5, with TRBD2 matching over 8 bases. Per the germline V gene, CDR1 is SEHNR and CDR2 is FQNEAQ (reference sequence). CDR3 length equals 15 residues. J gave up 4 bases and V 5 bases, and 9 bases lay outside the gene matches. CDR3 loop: CASSASGRGRETQYF. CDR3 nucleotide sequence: TGTGCCAGCAGCGCGTCCGGGAGGGGGAGAGAGACCCAGTACTTC.

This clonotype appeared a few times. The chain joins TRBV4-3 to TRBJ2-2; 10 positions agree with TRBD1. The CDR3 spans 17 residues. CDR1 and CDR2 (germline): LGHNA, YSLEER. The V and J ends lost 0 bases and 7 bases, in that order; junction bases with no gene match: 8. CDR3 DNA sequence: TGCGCCAGCAGCCAAGAGCTGACAGGGGGCTGGGGCGGGGAGCTGTTTTTT. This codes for CASSQELTGGWGGELFF.

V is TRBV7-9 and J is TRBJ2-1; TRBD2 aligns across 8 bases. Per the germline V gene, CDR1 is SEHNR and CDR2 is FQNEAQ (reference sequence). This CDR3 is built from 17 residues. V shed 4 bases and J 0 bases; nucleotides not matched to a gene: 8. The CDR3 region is CASSSPSGGRSYNEQFF. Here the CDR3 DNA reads TGTGCCAGCAGCTCCCCCAGCGGGGGCCGCTCCTACAATGAGCAGTTCTTC.

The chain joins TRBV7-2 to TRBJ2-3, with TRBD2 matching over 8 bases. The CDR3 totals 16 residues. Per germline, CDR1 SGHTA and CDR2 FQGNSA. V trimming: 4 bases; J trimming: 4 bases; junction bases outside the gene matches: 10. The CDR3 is CASSSKRGGTPDTQYF. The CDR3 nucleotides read TGTGCCAGCAGCTCGAAACGGGGGGGCACCCCAGATACGCAGTATTTT. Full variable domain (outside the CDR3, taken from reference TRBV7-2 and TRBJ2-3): GAGVSQSPSNKVTEKGKDVELRCDPISGHTALYWYRQSLGQGLEFLIYFQGNSAPDKSGLPSDRFSAERTGGSVSTLTIQRTQQEDSAVYLCASSSKRGGTPDTQYFGPGTRLTVL.